These 10 T cell receptor beta chains came from one sample sequenced in a study of radiotherapy plus CTLA-4 blockade in lung cancer. The table came from immunoSEQ multiplex PCR; TCRdb's copy has only in-frame clones and leaves some out. Of over 35,000 clones in the sample, roughly three quarters are singletons; the top ten hold under 3%. Source: peripheral blood, taken from a patient treated with radiotherapy plus ipilimumab. The receptors derive from a human donor with non-small cell lung cancer whose response to radiotherapy plus ipilimumab could not be evaluated.

The genes are TRBV21-1 and TRBJ1-1; the table gives TRBD1 as D, unverified against the DNA. TRBV21-1 is described as a pseudogene. This CDR3 comprises 17 residues. The CDR3 bases are TGTGCCAGCAGCCGGAAGACAGGGAGGTCCATGAACACTGAAGCTTTCTTT. It encodes CASSRKTGRSMNTEAFF.

The rearrangement uses TRBV5-1 and TRBJ2-7, with D tentatively TRBD2 (6 bases). There are 13 residues in the CDR3. Germline V gives CDR1 SGHRS, CDR2 YFSETQ. Trimming removed 4 bases from V and 6 bases from J, with 14 bases in between. The CDR3 loop is CASSIPGGFEQYF. The CDR3 DNA reads as TGCGCCAGCAGCATCCCCGGGGGTTTCGAGCAGTACTTC.

The chain employs TRBV23-1 and TRBJ2-1; tentative D call: TRBD2 (5 bases). TRBV23-1 is an open reading frame, and its role is uncertain. The V gene lost 8 bases and the J gene lost 6 bases, with 17 bases spanning the gap. This CDR3 is 14 amino acids long. The CDR3 DNA reads as TGCGCCAGCCCCCGGGGTAGCGCCCGCAATGAGCAGTTCTTC. This sequence encodes CASPRGSARNEQFF.

The rearrangement joins TRBV11-2 to TRBJ2-3; TRBD1 agrees at 9 bases. V shed 5 bases, J shed 4 bases, and the junction held 7 bases outside the gene matches. The germline V gene has CDR1 SGHAT and CDR2 FQNNGV. This CDR3 is 15 amino acids long. In DNA, the CDR3 is TGTGCCAGCAGCGACCGGGACAGGGACCCAGATACGCAGTATTTT. Translated: CASSDRDRDPDTQYF.

The J gene is TRBJ1-5, the V gene TRBV7-2; 10 bases match TRBD1. V dropped 3 bases and J dropped 6; count of bases not matched to a gene: 8. Germline V gene data show CDR1 as SGHTA and CDR2 as FQGNSA. The CDR3 runs 16 residues. The CDR3 sequence is CASSFTGTGDFQPQHF. The CDR3 region has the DNA TGTGCCAGCAGCTTTACCGGGACAGGGGACTTTCAGCCCCAGCATTTT.

CDR3 sequence reads: CASTRWASDEQFF. DNA of the CDR3: TGTGCCAGCACACGGTGGGCTAGCGATGAGCAGTTCTTC. The chain employs TRBV5-6 and TRBJ2-1; the D gene is possibly TRBD2 (6 bases). Deletions cut 6 bases from V and 8 bases from J, with 15 bases between. Germline V CDR1 and CDR2: SGHDT, YYEEEE. CDR3 size: 13 residues.

Only a few counts were recorded for this clone. V is TRBV7-2 and J is TRBJ1-1, with D uncertain. The CDR3 runs to 13 residues. Germline assignment: CDR1 SGHTA and CDR2 FQGNSA. Trimming took off 3 bases at V and 1 base at J, with 6 bases between the two ends. The CDR3 reads CASSFTANTEAFF. In DNA, the CDR3 is TGTGCCAGCAGCTTTACAGCGAACACTGAAGCTTTCTTT.

The count of this clone is one. This rearrangement joins TRBV18 to TRBJ1-5, with 10 bases matching TRBD1. CDR3 length equals 15 residues. Trimming cost V 6 bases and J 7 bases; bases outside gene matches: 9. Germline CDR1 and CDR2: KGHSH and LQKENI. CDR3 nucleotide sequence: TGTGCCAGCTCTCCCCGGGACAGGGGAAAGCAGCCCCAGCATTTT. This gives the protein CASSPRDRGKQPQHF.

V is TRBV15 and J is TRBJ1-5; D is ambiguous. The CDR3 spans 15 residues. Germline values: CDR1 LNHNV, CDR2 YYDKDF (reference sequence). The V end was cut by 0 bases, the J end by 1 base, with 7 bases between. The CDR3 here is CATSRDPQSNQPQHF. As DNA, the CDR3 is TGTGCCACCAGCAGAGATCCACAGAGCAATCAGCCCCAGCATTTT.

The sample holds a few counts of this clone. The chain combines TRBV6-6 with TRBJ2-2, with no clear D. This CDR3 contains 15 residues. Germline lookup yields CDR1 MNHNY and CDR2 SVGAGI (reference sequence). Between the trimmed V and J ends, which lost 0 bases and 6 bases, there was a span of 11 bases. CDR3 region: CASSYSSFRAGELFF. For the CDR3, the DNA is TGTGCCAGCAGTTACTCGTCATTTCGGGCCGGGGAGCTGTTTTTT.